This is a list of T cell receptor beta chains from one sample in a study of technical replicates of blood from several donors. The data were produced by immunoSEQ multiplex PCR, yet TCRdb's version contains in-frame clones alone and is incomplete. The data contain more than 75,000 clones, 90% to 96% of them singletons. The sample was T cells isolated from PBMCs. All receptors come from a human donor in good health. Each CDR3 is given with its conserved first and last residue. The order of the fields is V gene, D gene, clone size, J gene, CDR3 DNA, CDR3 protein. The D gene is left open where the match is weak. The size entry is marked missing in some rows and otherwise reads once, few, many or a size class.

TRBV6-1,TRBD2,NA,TRBJ2-7,TGTGCCAGCAGCCCTCTAGCGGGAGTACCCCACGAGCAGTACTTC,CASSPLAGVPHEQYF
TRBV19,TRBD1,NA,TRBJ1-4,TGTGCCAGTAGTTCGGGACAGGGATCAACTAATGAAAAACTGTTTTTT,CASSSGQGSTNEKLFF
TRBV19,TRBD2,NA,TRBJ2-7,TGTGCCAGTAGTATGGGACTAGCGGGACACTACGAGCAGTACTTC,CASSMGLAGHYEQYF
TRBV2,NA,NA,TRBJ1-2,TGTGCCAGCAGTCTGGAGGCGGGCTATGGCTACACCTTC,CASSLEAGYGYTF
TRBV6-6,NA,NA,TRBJ2-7,TGTGCCAGCAGTCACTACGAGCAGTACTTC,CASSHYEQYF
TRBV6-6,TRBD1,NA,TRBJ1-5,TGTGCCGGCAGTTCGACAGGGAATAGCAATCAGCCCCAGCATTTT,CAGSSTGNSNQPQHF
TRBV5-1,NA,NA,TRBJ2-1,TGCGCCAGCGAATCGGAGGGGCCGAGCGAGCAGTTCTTC,CASESEGPSEQFF
TRBV7-9,NA,NA,TRBJ2-1,TGTGCCAGCAGTCCATCACAGGACAATGAGCAGTTCTTC,CASSPSQDNEQFF
TRBV27,TRBD1,NA,TRBJ1-5,TGTGCCAGCAAGGCCGGGACAGGGTCGAATCAGCCCCAGCATTTT,CASKAGTGSNQPQHF
TRBV6-5,TRBD2,NA,TRBJ2-1,TGTGCCAGCAGTTACGGGCGGGAGGGCTCCTACAATGAGCAGTTCTTC,CASSYGREGSYNEQFF
TRBV19,TRBD1,NA,TRBJ1-5,TGTGCCAGTAGTATGTCAGGGGGCAGACAGCCCCAGCATTTT,CASSMSGGRQPQHF
TRBV10-3,NA,NA,TRBJ1-2,TGTGCCATCAGTTCGGGTCTTGACCTCTATGGCTACACCTTC,CAISSGLDLYGYTF
TRBV14,TRBD1,NA,TRBJ1-4,TGTGCCAGCAGTCCGGGACAGGGATTTGAAAAACTGTTTTTT,CASSPGQGFEKLFF
TRBV5-1,TRBD1,NA,TRBJ2-1,TGCGCCAGCAGCTGGACAGGGGAGCTGTTCTTC,CASSWTGELFF
TRBV19,NA,once,TRBJ2-7,TGTGCCAGTACAAGCGGAGCTAACTACGAGCAGTACTTC,CASTSGANYEQYF
TRBV6-6,NA,NA,TRBJ1-2,TGTGCCAGCAGACCCGGGGTTTCCAATGGCTACACCTTC,CASRPGVSNGYTF
TRBV6-6,TRBD2,NA,TRBJ2-1,TGTGCCAGCAGTGGGACTCTAGCGGGAGTTTACAATGAGCAGTTCTTC,CASSGTLAGVYNEQFF
TRBV6-5,NA,NA,TRBJ1-5,TGTGCCAGCAGTTACTCGACCGGGAATTATCAGCCCCAGCATTTT,CASSYSTGNYQPQHF
TRBV7-2,TRBD2,NA,TRBJ2-7,TGTGCCAGCAGCGGGACTAGCGGGAGGGTCTACGAGCAGTACTTC,CASSGTSGRVYEQYF
TRBV5-1,TRBD2,NA,TRBJ2-1,TGCGCCAGCGGGCGGGAGATCTACAATGAGCAGTTCTTC,CASGREIYNEQFF
TRBV9,NA,NA,TRBJ1-4,TGTGCCAGCAGCCCGAGGCCCCTGCTCGATCTGAATGAAAAACTGTTTTTT,CASSPRPLLDLNEKLFF
TRBV5-1,NA,NA,TRBJ2-3,TGCGCCAGCAGCTTGGTTGCCGGGAGCGACTACACAGATACGCAGTATTTT,CASSLVAGSDYTDTQYF
TRBV28,NA,NA,TRBJ1-5,TGTGCCAGCAGTTTACAACAGGGCGGAAGGAGCAATCAGCCCCAGCATTTT,CASSLQQGGRSNQPQHF
TRBV28,NA,NA,TRBJ1-5,TGTGCCAGCAGTTTACGACCCAAAAGTGCACCTTTTAACTCTGAGGGTTATAGCAATCAGCCCCAGCATTTT,CASSLRPKSAPFNSEGYSNQPQHF
TRBV7-3,NA,NA,TRBJ2-2,TGTGCCAGCAGCTTACAACTAGCTGGCGGGGAGCTGTTTTTT,CASSLQLAGGELFF
TRBV28,TRBD1,NA,TRBJ2-3,TGTGCCAGCATCCCGGACAGGGGGCCTGCAGATACGCAGTATTTT,CASIPDRGPADTQYF
TRBV5-6,NA,NA,TRBJ2-7,TGTGCCAGCAGCTTGCAACAGGGAAAGTACGAGCAGTACTTC,CASSLQQGKYEQYF
TRBV14,TRBD2,NA,TRBJ2-7,TGTGCCAGCAGCCCTAGCGGGAAGGTAATGGGCGAGCAGTACTTC,CASSPSGKVMGEQYF
TRBV13,NA,NA,TRBJ1-2,TGTGCCAGCAGCTTAGATCGGGTCCCGGAGGGCTACACCTTC,CASSLDRVPEGYTF
TRBV7-6,TRBD1,once,TRBJ2-7,TGTGCCAGCATGCCTATCGGGACAGGGGTCGAGCAGTACTTC,CASMPIGTGVEQYF
TRBV5-4,TRBD1,NA,TRBJ2-7,TGTGCCAGCAGCTCTCCGGGACAGAGAGGCGGGCAGTACTTC,CASSSPGQRGGQYF
TRBV5-1,NA,NA,TRBJ2-7,TGCGCCAGCAGTGCCAGGGGTGATTCCTACGAGCAGTACTTC,CASSARGDSYEQYF
TRBV11-1,TRBD1,NA,TRBJ2-7,TGTGCCAGCAGCCTAGGGACAGGGGTGAACGAGCAGTACTTC,CASSLGTGVNEQYF
TRBV18,NA,once,TRBJ1-1,TGTGCCAGCTCGCCACTAGAGGAGAACACTGAAGCTTTCTTT,CASSPLEENTEAFF
TRBV5-5,NA,NA,TRBJ1-1,TGTGCCAGCAGCTTGGTGGGCAGGGGATCCACTGAAGCTTTCTTT,CASSLVGRGSTEAFF
TRBV29-1,NA,NA,TRBJ2-7,TGCAGCGTTGAGTCGGAGATGAGCTCCTACGAGCAGTACTTC,CSVESEMSSYEQYF